Following are 31 T cell receptor beta chains from one sample sequenced in a study of blood T cell repertoires in COVID-19. Some clones are missing from TCRdb's copy, which holds only in-frame ones; the method was immunoSEQ multiplex PCR. The data contain 100,000 to 120,000 clones, 76% of them seen just once; the ten biggest clones take up 3.8%. The sample taken for sequencing was peripheral blood. The receptors come from a woman of 80 years or more with acute or convalescent COVID-19.

The chain links TRBV5-1 to TRBJ1-1; D is unclear. CDR1 and CDR2 (germline): SGHRS, YFSETQ. The CDR3 contains 18 residues. V was clipped by 7 bases and J by 2 bases, with 27 bases between them. The CDR3 DNA follows: TGCGCCAGCCGGAGGTCGTTTTCTGGGATTGACGGAAACACTGAAGCTTTCTTT. As protein: CASRRSFSGIDGNTEAFF. The variable domain in full, completed from reference TRBV5-1 and TRBJ1-1, reads KAGVTQTPRYLIKTRGQQVTLSCSPISGHRSVSWYQQTPGQGLQFLFEYFSETQRNKGNFPGRFSGRQFSNSRSEMNVSTLELGDSALYLCASRRSFSGIDGNTEAFFGQGTRLTVV.

CDR3 sequence reads: CASSLASGGNTEAFF. DNA of the CDR3: TGTGCCAGCAGCTTAGCGTCCGGAGGGAACACTGAAGCTTTCTTT. V is TRBV7-2 and J is TRBJ1-1; no reliable D call. V lost 0 bases and J lost 1, with 9 bases in between. Germline V lookup: CDR1 SGHTA, CDR2 FQGNSA. The length of the CDR3 is 15 residues.

This clone appeared once. This chain links TRBV7-3 with TRBJ2-2; D gene uncertain. V was pared by 8 bases and J by 3 bases, with 7 bases between. The germline CDR1 and CDR2 sequences are SGHTA and FQGTGA. There are 12 residues in the CDR3. The CDR3 reads CASSRDTGELFF. Written as DNA, the CDR3 is TGTGCCAGCTCTCGGGACACCGGGGAGCTGTTTTTT.

The V gene is TRBV7-9, the J gene TRBJ1-3; D gene unclear. Germline CDR1 reads SEHNR; CDR2 reads FQNEAQ (reference sequence). The V and J ends lost 5 bases and 4 bases respectively, with 9 bases between them. This CDR3 spans 13 amino acids. The CDR3 reads CASSLRLGNTIYF. DNA for the CDR3: TGTGCCAGCAGCCTCCGACTCGGAAACACCATATATTTT. Based on the CDR3 plus reference TRBV7-9 and TRBJ1-3, the full variable domain is DTGVSQNPRHKITKRGQNVTFRCDPISEHNRLYWYRQTLGQGPEFLTYFQNEAQLEKSRLLSDRFSAERPKGSFSTLEIQRTEQGDSAMYLCASSLRLGNTIYFGEGSWLTVV.

The chain is built from TRBV7-8 and TRBJ2-7; 10 bases align to TRBD2. CDR1 and CDR2 (germline): SGHVS, FQNEAQ. With 4 bases clipped from V and 6 bases from J, the junction kept 6 bases outside the gene matches. The CDR3 extends over 14 amino acids. CDR3 bases: TGTGCCAGCAGCTGGGTGGGGACTAGCGCCGAGCAGTACTTC. This sequence encodes CASSWVGTSAEQYF.

The genes are TRBV10-3 and TRBJ1-2; TRBD1 matches at 7 bases. CDR1 and CDR2 from the germline V gene are ENHRY and SYGVKD. This CDR3 has 14 amino acids. Trimming removed 0 bases from V and 8 bases from J; junction bases left unmatched: 6. In DNA, the CDR3 is TGTGCCATCAGTGAGTCCGGAGGGGGCGGCGGCTACACCTTC. Amino acids: CAISESGGGGGYTF.

The gene calls are TRBV18 and TRBJ2-3, with 7 bases identical to TRBD2. The CDR3 covers 18 residues. V shed 3 bases and J 7 bases; nucleotides not matched to a gene: 19. The germline gives CDR1 KGHSH, CDR2 LQKENI. The CDR3 sequence: CASSPLLLSGGGPNTQYF. The CDR3 nucleotides read TGTGCCAGCTCACCTCTTCTTCTCTCCGGGGGAGGGCCGAATACGCAGTATTTT.

This chain uses TRBV25-1 with TRBJ2-1; TRBD2 agrees at 8 bases. CDR3 length equals 15 residues. Trimming took 2 bases from V and 3 from J; bases not matched to a gene: 3. CDR1 and CDR2 from the germline V gene are MGHDK and SYGVNS. CDR3 DNA: TGTGCCAGCAGTGAACCGGGACTAGACTACAATGAGCAGTTCTTC. It codes for CASSEPGLDYNEQFF. The entire variable domain, with the rest obtained from reference TRBV25-1 and TRBJ2-1, is as follows: EADIYQTPRYLVIGTGKKITLECSQTMGHDKMYWYQQDPGMELHLIHYSYGVNSTEKGDLSSESTVSRIRTEHFPLTLESARPSHTSQYLCASSEPGLDYNEQFFGPGTRLTVL.

This chain joins TRBV30 and TRBJ1-5, with 8 nucleotides matching TRBD1. V shed 3 bases and J 3 bases; nucleotides not matched to a gene: 1. The CDR3 extends over 13 amino acids. CDR1 GTSNPN and CDR2 SVGIG come from the germline V gene (reference sequence). CDR3: CAWRGQANQPQHF. In nucleotides, the CDR3 is TGTGCCTGGAGGGGACAGGCCAATCAGCCCCAGCATTTT.

The chain links TRBV29-1 to TRBJ2-1; tentatively, D is TRBD1 (5 bases). The CDR3 is made up of 12 amino acids. V shed 7 bases and J shed 0 bases, with 7 bases lying between them. Per germline, CDR1 SQVTM and CDR2 ANQGSEA. The CDR3 protein is CSAQGSYNEQFF. In nucleotides, the CDR3 is TGCAGCGCTCAGGGCTCCTACAATGAGCAGTTCTTC.

This chain connects TRBV9 to TRBJ1-6, with 11 nucleotides matching TRBD1. V lost 0 bases to trimming and J lost 14 bases; unmatched junction nucleotides: 7. CDR1 SGDLS and CDR2 YYNGEE come from the germline V gene. There are 15 residues in the CDR3. In nucleotides, the CDR3 is TGTGCCAGCAGCGTAGAGGGACAGGGGGGTTTCTCCCTCCACTTT. Its translation: CASSVEGQGGFSLHF.

This clone has more than one count but fewer than ten. This chain joins TRBV5-4 and TRBJ1-1; TRBD1 aligns across 11 bases. This CDR3 is built from 15 residues. The V segment lost 7 bases and the J segment 0 bases; nucleotides outside the gene matches: 5. The germline gives CDR1 SGHNT, CDR2 YYREEE (reference sequence). The CDR3 reads CASAGTGGLNTEAFF. CDR3 sequence (DNA): TGTGCCAGCGCCGGGACAGGGGGATTGAACACTGAAGCTTTCTTT.

This chain links TRBV3-1 (or the pseudogene TRBV3-2) with TRBJ2-3, with 9 positions matching TRBD2. CDR1 is LGHDT, CDR2 YNNKEL, per germline (reference sequence). The CDR3 covers 15 residues. V gave up 1 base and J gave up 3 bases; unmatched junction bases: 2. The CDR3 region is CASSQGLAGTDTQYF. CDR3 bases: TGTGCCAGCAGCCAAGGCCTAGCGGGGACAGATACGCAGTATTTT.

This chain uses TRBV9 with TRBJ2-2; the match to TRBD2 covers 9 bases. Per the germline V gene, CDR1 is SGDLS and CDR2 is YYNGEE. The CDR3 length is 17 residues. V gave up 0 bases and J gave up 1 base; unmatched junction bases: 4. The CDR3 DNA is TGTGCCAGCAGCGTAGTAGCGACTAGCGGGAACACCGGGGAGCTGTTTTTT. It translates to CASSVVATSGNTGELFF.

A single count supports this clone. The gene calls are TRBV5-4 and TRBJ1-6; D is ambiguous. Germline CDR1 reads SGHNT; CDR2 reads YYREEE (reference sequence). Trimming stripped 2 bases from V and 7 bases from J, with 7 bases between. CDR3 size: 13 residues. CDR3 in amino acids: CASSLNRNSPLHF. The CDR3 DNA follows: TGTGCCAGCAGCTTAAACAGAAATTCACCCCTCCACTTT. The variable domain in full, with the rest retrieved from reference TRBV5-4 and TRBJ1-6, is ETGVTQSPTHLIKTRGQQVTLRCSSQSGHNTVSWYQQALGQGPQFIFQYYREEENGRGNFPPRFSGLQFPNYSSELNVNALELDDSALYLCASSLNRNSPLHFGNGTRLTVT.

V is TRBV6-5 and J is TRBJ1-2, with D maybe TRBD1 (6 bases). The germline gives CDR1 MNHEY, CDR2 SVGAGI. This CDR3 spans 12 amino acids. V was shortened by 4 bases and J by 8 bases, with 11 bases between the two germline ends. As DNA, the CDR3 is TGTGCCAGCAGTTTAACAGGGACCGGCTACACCTTC. This translates into CASSLTGTGYTF.

The CDR3 nucleotides read TGCGCCAGCAGCTTGACTAGCGGGGGGGCCTACGAGCAGTACTTC. Its protein is CASSLTSGGAYEQYF. V gene TRBV5-1 combines with J gene TRBJ2-7, with 13 bases lining up with TRBD2. Trimming cost V 1 base and J 2 bases; bases outside gene matches: 0. The CDR3 has 15 residues. Germline CDR1 reads SGHRS; CDR2 reads YFSETQ.

The chain links TRBV19 to TRBJ2-1; 11 nucleotides line up with TRBD2. CDR1 is LNHDA and CDR2 is SQIVND in the germline V gene (reference sequence). The CDR3 length is 18 residues. V shed 0 bases, J shed 0 bases, and the junction held 4 bases outside the gene matches. CDR3 sequence reads: CASSIEGTSGSSYNEQFF. The CDR3 nucleotides are TGTGCCAGTAGTATAGAGGGGACTAGCGGAAGCTCCTACAATGAGCAGTTCTTC. The complete variable domain, with remaining parts taken from reference TRBV19 and TRBJ2-1, reads DGGITQSPKYLFRKEGQNVTLSCEQNLNHDAMYWYRQDPGQGLRLIYYSQIVNDFQKGDIAEGYSVSREKKESFPLTVTSAQKNPTAFYLCASSIEGTSGSSYNEQFFGPGTRLTVL.

This clone has only one observation. V gene TRBV11-2 combines with J gene TRBJ1-3, with 7 nucleotides matching TRBD1. The germline V gene has CDR1 SGHAT and CDR2 FQNNGV. This CDR3 spans 16 amino acids. V shed 4 bases, J shed 6 bases, and the junction held 12 bases outside the gene matches. CDR3 in DNA: TGTGCCAGCAGCTCGCCCTCAGGGGGGAAGCCAAACACCATATATTTT. This gives the protein CASSSPSGGKPNTIYF.

The chain combines TRBV6-5 with TRBJ2-7; TRBD1 matches at 9 bases. This CDR3 has 15 amino acids. CDR1 and CDR2 (germline): MNHEY, SVGAGI. Trimming cost V 7 bases and J 4 bases; bases outside gene matches: 11. CDR3 sequence reads: CASTSLPGQGYEQYF. CDR3 in DNA: TGTGCCAGCACCTCGTTACCGGGACAGGGTTACGAGCAGTACTTC.

This clone appeared once. The rearrangement uses TRBV5-6 and TRBJ1-2; D perhaps matches TRBD1 (5 bases). V was clipped by 0 bases and J by 3 bases, with 9 bases between them. This CDR3 is built from 14 residues. CDR1 and CDR2 (germline): SGHDT, YYEEEE. The DNA for the CDR3 is TGTGCCAGCAGCTTGGGGGGCGTCGACTATGGCTACACCTTC. Amino acids: CASSLGGVDYGYTF.

This clone was observed a few times. The V and J genes are TRBV27 and TRBJ2-2; D is unclear. The CDR3 extends over 14 amino acids. Germline values: CDR1 MNHEY, CDR2 SMNVEV (reference sequence). V was shortened by 1 base and J by 4 bases, with 7 bases between the two germline ends. In nucleotides, the CDR3 is TGTGCCAGCAGTTTATTTCCAATCACCGGGGAGCTGTTTTTT. Translating it yields CASSLFPITGELFF.

A few counts support this clone. The J gene is TRBJ1-5, the V gene TRBV6-5, with 9 bases that match TRBD1. The trim removed 3 bases at V and 11 bases at J, leaving 2 bases unmatched. CDR3 length: 12 amino acids. Germline CDR1 and CDR2: MNHEY and SVGAGI. CDR3 nucleotide sequence: TGTGCCAGCAGTTATGGGGACAGGGCCCAGCATTTT. Protein: CASSYGDRAQHF.

The chain uses TRBV5-1 and TRBJ2-1; 11 bases align to TRBD1. The germline V gene encodes CDR1 SGHRS and CDR2 YFSETQ. The CDR3 contains 16 residues. With 0 bases clipped from V and 7 bases from J, the junction kept 6 bases outside the gene matches. CDR3: CASSLVGQGARNEQFF. Here the CDR3 DNA reads TGCGCCAGCAGCTTGGTCGGACAGGGGGCACGTAATGAGCAGTTCTTC.

This clone was seen many times. The gene calls are TRBV2 and TRBJ1-2, with TRBD1 matching 10 bases. V lost 0 bases and J lost 2; bases outside the gene matches: 6. The CDR3 has 17 residues. Germline V lookup: CDR1 SNHLY, CDR2 FYNNEI. In DNA, the CDR3 is TGTGCCAGCAGTGAAGCGCTGGGACAGGGGAAAAACTATGGCTACACCTTC. This gives the protein CASSEALGQGKNYGYTF.

This clone was picked up a small number of times. This chain joins TRBV30 and TRBJ2-1; 10 bases line up with TRBD2. The germline V gene has CDR1 GTSNPN and CDR2 SVGIG (reference sequence). CDR3 length: 12 amino acids. The junction had 3 bases not matched to a gene; V was cut back by 3 bases and J by 10 bases. For the CDR3, the DNA is TGTGCCTGGAGACGAGCGGGGGGGGAGCAGTTCTTC. Encoded protein: CAWRRAGGEQFF. Full variable domain (rest looked up from reference TRBV30 and TRBJ2-1): SQTIHQWPATLVQPVGSPLSLECTVEGTSNPNLYWYRQAAGRGLQLLFYSVGIGQISSEVPQNLSASRPQDRQFILSSKKLLLSDSGFYLCAWRRAGGEQFFGPGTRLTVL.

Here the CDR3 reads CASSRARETQYF. In DNA, the CDR3 is TGTGCCAGCAGTAGAGCGAGAGAGACCCAGTACTTC. The chain has TRBV2 and TRBJ2-5; D remains unclear. The CDR3 totals 12 residues. Germline V gene data show CDR1 as SNHLY and CDR2 as FYNNEI. V gave up 5 bases and J gave up 4 bases, with 8 bases separating them.

The V call is TRBV7-2, the J call TRBJ2-7; tentatively, D is TRBD2 (6 bases). Per germline, CDR1 SGHTA and CDR2 FQGNSA. V was cut by 5 bases and J by 0 bases, with 8 bases left in between. The CDR3 length is 13 residues. The CDR3: CASSPGLSYEQYF. The CDR3 DNA is TGTGCCAGCAGCCCGGGACTCTCCTACGAGCAGTACTTC.

This clone was counted only a few times. This rearrangement joins TRBV30 to TRBJ2-1; 9 bases are shared with TRBD2. CDR1 GTSNPN and CDR2 SVGIG come from the germline V gene (reference sequence). The CDR3 has 15 amino acids. With 5 bases clipped from V and 0 bases from J, the junction kept 5 bases outside the gene matches. This CDR3 is CAWASGGSSYNEQFF. As DNA, the CDR3 is TGTGCCTGGGCCAGCGGGGGGAGCTCCTACAATGAGCAGTTCTTC. The full variable domain, completed using reference TRBV30 and TRBJ2-1, is SQTIHQWPATLVQPVGSPLSLECTVEGTSNPNLYWYRQAAGRGLQLLFYSVGIGQISSEVPQNLSASRPQDRQFILSSKKLLLSDSGFYLCAWASGGSSYNEQFFGPGTRLTVL.

The CDR3 is CASSYSLQNLRETQYF. In nucleotides, the CDR3 is TGTGCCAGCAGTTACTCCCTACAGAACCTCCGAGAGACCCAGTACTTC. The chain uses TRBV6-5 and TRBJ2-5; D remains ambiguous. Germline lookup yields CDR1 MNHEY and CDR2 SVGAGI. The length of the CDR3 is 16 residues. V lost 0 bases to trimming and J lost 4 bases, with 15 bases between them.

CDR3 protein: CASSPQRGGTNEQFF. For the CDR3, the DNA is TGTGCCAGCAGCCCCCAAAGGGGGGGAACTAATGAGCAGTTCTTC. The genes are TRBV6-4 and TRBJ2-1; D is perhaps TRBD2 (7 bases). This CDR3 has 15 residues. Trimming pared 6 bases from V and 7 bases from J, leaving 19 bases between. The germline CDR1 and CDR2 sequences are MRHNA and SNTAGT.